This TCR beta chain is drawn from a study of CD8+ T cells in alopecia areata. Whole-study results and caveats: Patients displayed less clarity in TCR sharing than mice, a finding possibly related to HLA.

RNA was extracted and reverse transcribed into cDNA as the sequencing template. Libraries were prepared by immunoSEQ multiplex PCR; TCRdb keeps only in-frame clonotypes and omits some of them. The table shows about 97,000 clones, with 41% occurring only once. This clone showed up many times. Its antigen is undetermined. This receptor was obtained from a human donor with alopecia areata. The specimen was CD4+ T cells sorted from blood.

CDR3: CASSQNLGGGAKNIQYF. The CDR3 DNA follows: TGTGCCAGCAGCCAAAACCTAGGAGGTGGGGCCAAAAACATTCAGTACTTC. The gene calls are TRBV14 and TRBJ2-4; D is possibly TRBD2 (5 bases). CDR3 length equals 17 residues. The germline V and J ends were trimmed by 2 bases and 1 base, with 15 bases remaining between them. The germline V gene has CDR1 SGHDN and CDR2 FVKESK.